Presented here are 17 T cell receptor beta chains from one specimen sequenced in a study of control samples from healthy donors and cancer patients. The repertoire was sequenced with immunoSEQ multiplex PCR; TCRdb's copy has only in-frame clones and lacks some. The sample includes around 75,000 clones, 84% of them seen just once. Source material: blood. These receptors were taken from a man aged 45-60 years in good health.

The chain has TRBV20-1 and TRBJ1-2; the D is unclear. The V gene's germline CDR1 is DFQATT and CDR2 SNEGSKA (reference sequence). CDR3 length: 11 amino acids. V lost 7 bases, J lost 8 bases, and 14 bases lay in between. As DNA, the CDR3 is TGCAGTGGAACCCCGCGGGTAGGCTACACCTTC. Protein: CSGTPRVGYTF.

The CDR3 nucleotides read TGTGCCAGCTCACTCAAACCAGGGGAGGTTTCACCCCTCCACTTT. Amino acid sequence: CASSLKPGEVSPLHF. The rearrangement uses TRBV18 and TRBJ1-6, with D possibly being TRBD1 (6 bases). Trimming stripped 4 bases from V and 9 bases from J, with 16 bases between. The CDR3 is 15 residues long. Germline values: CDR1 KGHSH, CDR2 LQKENI.

The V gene is TRBV9, the J gene TRBJ2-6; D call uncertain. The germline gives CDR1 SGDLS, CDR2 YYNGEE. The CDR3 runs 14 residues. The germline V and J ends were trimmed by 4 bases and 0 bases, with 5 bases remaining between them. The CDR3 nucleotides read TGTGCCAGCAGCTCTAACTCTGGGGCCAACGTCCTGACTTTC. Translated, it gives CASSSNSGANVLTF.

V is TRBV7-2 and J is TRBJ1-1, with D hard to call. V was shortened by 7 bases and J by 4 bases, with 22 bases between the two germline ends. CDR1 and CDR2 from the germline V gene are SGHTA and FQGNSA. There are 16 residues in the CDR3. The CDR3 nucleotides are TGTGCCAGCACGCAATTGACCCTTCTTCGGGGCACTGAAGCTTTCTTT. Its protein product is CASTQLTLLRGTEAFF.

J is TRBJ2-7 and V is TRBV12-5, with 7 bases matching TRBD2. V lost 1 base to trimming and J lost 4 bases; unmatched junction nucleotides: 7. CDR1 is LGHNT, CDR2 FRNRAP, per germline. The CDR3 contains 15 residues. CDR3 nucleotides: TGTGCTAGTGGTTTGGACGGGGGAGGGCGGTACGAGCAGTACTTC. This gives the protein CASGLDGGGRYEQYF.

The J gene is TRBJ1-1, the V gene TRBV4-3, with D unclear. This CDR3 spans 15 amino acids. The germline V and J ends were trimmed by 0 bases and 0 bases, with 8 bases remaining between them. Germline CDR1 and CDR2: LGHNA and YSLEER. As DNA, the CDR3 is TGCGCCAGCAGCCAAGATCAGGCCCTGAACACTGAAGCTTTCTTT. It encodes CASSQDQALNTEAFF.

This clone showed up just a few times. This chain uses TRBV24-1 with TRBJ1-5, with TRBD1 matching 7 bases. The trim removed 4 bases at V and 2 bases at J, leaving 7 bases unmatched. CDR3 length: 16 residues. Looked up from germline, CDR1 is KGHDR and CDR2 is SFDVKD. The CDR3 sequence: CATSDPGGTGNQPQHF. In DNA form, the CDR3 reads TGTGCCACCAGTGACCCCGGGGGGACAGGCAATCAGCCCCAGCATTTT.

The chain couples TRBV19 to TRBJ2-7; 8 bases align to TRBD2. Germline assignment: CDR1 LNHDA and CDR2 SQIVND (reference sequence). V shed 8 bases, J shed 3 bases, and the junction held 9 bases outside the gene matches. The CDR3 is made up of 14 amino acids. CDR3 bases: TGTGCCAGTTCGGGGGGGAACCGTAACTACGAGCAGTACTTC. Translated: CASSGGNRNYEQYF.

This clone has more than one count but fewer than ten. V gene TRBV28 combines with J gene TRBJ1-1; unclear D gene. The CDR3 consists of 14 residues. The germline V gene encodes CDR1 MDHEN and CDR2 SYDVKM. The V end was cut by 3 bases, the J end by 0 bases, with 8 bases between. CDR3: CASSLVGMNTEAFF. The DNA for the CDR3 is TGTGCCAGCAGTTTGGTAGGAATGAACACTGAAGCTTTCTTT.

This clone was seen a handful of times. The chain combines TRBV7-2 with TRBJ1-6; tentatively, D is TRBD1 (6 bases). Deletions cut 1 base from V and 5 bases from J, with 9 bases between. From germline, CDR1 is SGHTA and CDR2 FQGNSA. There are 15 residues in the CDR3. The CDR3 DNA sequence: TGTGCCAGCAGCTTAGATGCAGGGGATAATTCACCCCTCCACTTT. Its translation: CASSLDAGDNSPLHF.

V and J are TRBV4-3 and TRBJ2-1, with D unresolved. The CDR3 spans 12 residues. V was trimmed by 0 bases and J by 8 bases, leaving 5 bases between them. The germline V gene has CDR1 LGHNA and CDR2 YSLEER. The CDR3 sequence is CASSQDGDEQFF. CDR3 bases: TGCGCCAGCAGCCAAGATGGGGATGAGCAGTTCTTC.

The J gene is TRBJ1-4, the V gene TRBV7-6; 10 bases fit TRBD1. The CDR3 is 15 amino acids. The germline V gene has CDR1 SGHVS and CDR2 FNYEAQ. V lost 5 bases, J lost 3 bases, and 3 bases stayed unmatched. The CDR3 is CASSEDRGPNEKLFF. The CDR3 DNA reads TGTGCCAGCAGCGAAGACAGGGGGCCTAATGAAAAACTGTTTTTT.

The genes are TRBV18 and TRBJ2-7, with TRBD1 matching 9 bases. CDR1 is KGHSH and CDR2 is LQKENI in the germline V gene. J was trimmed by 9 bases and V by 3 bases; bases with no gene match: 15. The CDR3 sequence is 16 residues long. CDR3 in DNA: TGTGCCAGCTCACCGGACAGGGGCCTAGCAAAAATGACGCAGTACTTC. Protein: CASSPDRGLAKMTQYF.

V is TRBV11-2 and J is TRBJ1-6, with unresolved D. Trimming removed 2 bases at V and 7 bases at J, with 15 bases between. The CDR3 is made up of 16 amino acids. Germline CDR1 and CDR2: SGHAT and FQNNGV. CDR3 coding DNA: TGTGCCAGCAGCTTACTAACCCCTCTAGCCAATTCACCCCTCCACTTT. Translation: CASSLLTPLANSPLHF. Variable domain in full (rest from reference TRBV11-2 and TRBJ1-6): EAGVAQSPRYKIIEKRQSVAFWCNPISGHATLYWYQQILGQGPKLLIQFQNNGVVDDSQLPKDRFSAERLKGVDSTLKIQPAKLEDSAVYLCASSLLTPLANSPLHFGNGTRLTVT.

The chain employs TRBV7-9 and TRBJ2-2, with 7 bases lining up with TRBD2. Trimming took 4 bases from V and 8 from J; bases not matched to a gene: 10. This CDR3 is built from 15 residues. Germline V gene data show CDR1 as SEHNR and CDR2 as FQNEAQ (reference sequence). CDR3 loop: CASSSPAGVGGELFF. In DNA, the CDR3 is TGTGCCAGCAGCTCCCCCGCGGGGGTAGGAGGGGAGCTGTTTTTT.

The rearrangement joins TRBV11-1 to TRBJ2-5; D assignment may be TRBD1 or TRBD2 (5 bases each). V lost 5 bases and J 0 bases, leaving 10 bases between the germline ends. The CDR3 length is 14 residues. Per germline, CDR1 SGHAT and CDR2 FQDESV (reference sequence). CDR3 region: CASSEGRYQETQYF. In DNA form, the CDR3 reads TGTGCCAGCAGCGAGGGACGGTACCAAGAGACCCAGTACTTC.

At least ten counts were recorded for this clone. The chain carries TRBV11-3 and TRBJ2-7, with unresolved D. CDR1 SGHNT and CDR2 YENEEA come from the germline V gene. V was shortened by 1 base and J by 3 bases, with 13 bases between the two germline ends. The CDR3 runs to 15 residues. The CDR3 coding sequence is TGTGCCAGCAGCTTAGGAGGAAGTAGCAGCTACGAGCAGTACTTC. It translates to CASSLGGSSSYEQYF.